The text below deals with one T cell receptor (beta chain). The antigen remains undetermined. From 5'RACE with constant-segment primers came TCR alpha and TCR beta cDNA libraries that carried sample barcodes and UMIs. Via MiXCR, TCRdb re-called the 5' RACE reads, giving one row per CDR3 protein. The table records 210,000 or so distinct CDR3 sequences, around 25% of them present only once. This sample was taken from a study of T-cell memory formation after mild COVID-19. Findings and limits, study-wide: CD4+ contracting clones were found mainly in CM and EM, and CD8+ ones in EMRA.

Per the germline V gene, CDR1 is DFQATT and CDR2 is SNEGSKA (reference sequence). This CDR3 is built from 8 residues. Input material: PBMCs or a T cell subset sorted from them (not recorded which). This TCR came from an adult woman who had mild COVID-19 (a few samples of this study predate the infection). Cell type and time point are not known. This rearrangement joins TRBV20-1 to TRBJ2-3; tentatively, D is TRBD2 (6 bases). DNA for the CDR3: TGCAATCCGGGGGCGCAGTATTTT. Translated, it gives CNPGAQYF.